A selection of T cell receptor beta chains follows, all from one sample in a study of blood T cell repertoires in COVID-19. Libraries were prepared by immunoSEQ multiplex PCR; TCRdb keeps only in-frame clonotypes and omits some of them. The sample has hundreds of thousands of clones; 85% to 90% are singletons. Sequencing was carried out using PBMCs or T cells enriched from blood (not recorded which). These receptors came from a man younger than 45 who had recovered from COVID-19. CDR3s include the opening cysteine and the closing phenylalanine or tryptophan. A D gene is named only where the DNA matches it firmly. The size field is filled for only some rows; it gives once, few, many or a size class.

v_call	d_call	clone_size	j_call	cdr3_nt	cdr3_aa
TRBV2	NA	NA	TRBJ2-5	TGTGCCAGCAGTGAGGTCGGGCAGACAGTAGAGACCCAGTACTTC	CASSEVGQTVETQYF
TRBV5-1	NA	few	TRBJ2-5	TGCGCCAGCAGCTTGTCCGGTAACCAAGAGACCCAGTACTTC	CASSLSGNQETQYF
TRBV10-2	NA	once	TRBJ2-1	TGCGCCAGCAGTGAGTCAGGGGGAGTTTCGTTAAATGAGCAGTTCTTC	CASSESGGVSLNEQFF
TRBV29-1	TRBD1	NA	TRBJ1-5	TGCAGCGTTGGAGGGGGCGCGAGCAATCAGCCCCAGCATTTT	CSVGGGASNQPQHF
TRBV11-2	NA	few	TRBJ1-2	TGTGCCAGCAGCTCCCTCGCGGGGGGGGCTAACTATGGCTACACCTTC	CASSSLAGGANYGYTF
TRBV18	TRBD2	NA	TRBJ2-3	TGTGCCAGCTCACCCCCCCTAGCGGGGGGCACAGATACGCAGTATTTT	CASSPPLAGGTDTQYF
TRBV19	NA	NA	TRBJ1-2	TGTGCCAGTAGTAAGCGCAGGGAGGTTAACTATGGCTACACCTTC	CASSKRREVNYGYTF
TRBV29-1	TRBD1	NA	TRBJ1-2	TGCAGCGTAGACCGGGACAGGGTCGTTGGCTACACCTTC	CSVDRDRVVGYTF
TRBV19	NA	NA	TRBJ2-6	TGTGCCAGTAACAGGGAACCTGGGGCCAACGTCCTGACTTTC	CASNREPGANVLTF
TRBV7-9	TRBD1	NA	TRBJ2-5	TGTGCCAGCAGCTTATGGGGACAGGGAAAAGAGACCCAGTACTTC	CASSLWGQGKETQYF
TRBV6-2/TRBV6-3	NA	once	TRBJ1-2	TGTGCCAGCAGCAATCCACAGCTCGACGTCTATCCAAACTATGGCTACACCTTC	CASSNPQLDVYPNYGYTF
TRBV27	NA	NA	TRBJ2-7	TGTGCCAGCAGTTTAGGGGGACTTCCCTACGAGCAGTACTTC	CASSLGGLPYEQYF
TRBV9	TRBD1	NA	TRBJ1-1	TGTGCCAGCAGCGCCACGACAGGGCTGAACACTGAAGCTTTCTTT	CASSATTGLNTEAFF
TRBV24-1	TRBD1	NA	TRBJ1-2	TGTGCCACCAGTGACCCCGGACAGGGGTGGTATGGCTACACCTTC	CATSDPGQGWYGYTF
TRBV27	TRBD1	NA	TRBJ1-3	TGTGCCAGCAGCCCCAACAGGGGTGCTGGAAACACCATATATTTT	CASSPNRGAGNTIYF
TRBV25-1	TRBD1	NA	TRBJ1-1	TGTGCCAGCAGTGAAACGAGGACAGGGTCAGCTGAAGCTTTCTTT	CASSETRTGSAEAFF
TRBV4-3	NA	few	TRBJ1-1	TGCGCCAGCAGCCGGAAACTCGACGGAGCCATGAACACTGAAGCTTTCTTT	CASSRKLDGAMNTEAFF
TRBV13	TRBD2	NA	TRBJ2-4	TGTGCCAGCAGCTCCGAGACTAGCGGGGGCCCGGCGAGAGCCAAAAACATTCAGTACTTC	CASSSETSGGPARAKNIQYF
TRBV27	TRBD1	NA	TRBJ1-1	TGTGCCAGCAGTTTATCACAGGGGGCTGGAGCTTTCTTT	CASSLSQGAGAFF
TRBV28	TRBD2	NA	TRBJ2-7	TGTGCCAGCAGCCTCCTAGCGGGAGAGGCCTACGAGCAGTACTTC	CASSLLAGEAYEQYF